Given below is one T cell receptor beta chain in context. Its antigen remains unidentified. J was trimmed by 5 bases and V by 1 base; bases with no gene match: 17. Per germline, CDR1 SGHKS and CDR2 YYEKEE (reference sequence). This CDR3 region has 18 residues. The sample originates from a study of cytomegalovirus exposure and HLA in healthy donors. 60 Vbeta and 13 Jbeta primers were used in PCR. Sequenced by immunoSEQ multiplex PCR; TCRdb stores in-frame clones only, minus some. The table records roughly 140,000 clones, 60% to 80% of them present only once. The study's findings and limits: Later analysis identified a missense DCLRE1C variant that was linked to TCR beta V- and J-gene trimming. Later on, an analysis tied 15,000 to 20,000 TCR beta sequences to HLA alleles at 0.05 false discovery rate. Immune exposure was documented only through CMV serostatus.

Sequencing was performed on PBMCs. The sequence came from a woman between 25 and 40 years old in good health and CMV-seronegative. The rearrangement uses TRBV5-5 and TRBJ1-2; 7 bases match TRBD1. The CDR3: CASSLPAGGNRVSYGYTF. In nucleotides, the CDR3 is TGTGCCAGCAGCTTGCCGGCAGGGGGTAACCGGGTATCTTATGGCTACACCTTC.